A single sample is the source of the 9 T cell receptor beta chains below, sequenced in a study of blood T cell repertoires in COVID-19. Profiling relied on immunoSEQ multiplex PCR, and the TCRdb table lists in-frame clones only, not all of them. Here the sample spans 50,000 to 60,000 clones, 75% to 85% being singletons. The sample consisted of peripheral blood. The source is a human donor in a cohort sampled during active COVID-19.

V and J are TRBV6-4 and TRBJ1-5; D not certain. The germline V and J ends were trimmed by 6 bases and 1 base, with 13 bases remaining between them. The CDR3 is 15 amino acids. Germline lookup yields CDR1 MRHNA and CDR2 SNTAGT. The CDR3 sequence is CASSAEAASNQPQHF. The CDR3 region has the DNA TGTGCCAGCAGCGCGGAGGCTGCAAGCAATCAGCCCCAGCATTTT.

In this sample, this clone turned up once. This chain connects TRBV27 to TRBJ2-3; tentative D call: TRBD2 (5 bases). This CDR3 is 16 amino acids long. Germline CDR1 reads MNHEY; CDR2 reads SMNVEV (reference sequence). The V end was cut by 7 bases, the J end by 2 bases, with 19 bases between. In nucleotides, the CDR3 is TGTGCCAGCAAAATTCTGCCCCCGGGAATCACAGATACGCAGTATTTT. Its translation is CASKILPPGITDTQYF.

The CDR3: CASSHPGTGVEQYF. In DNA, the CDR3 is TGTGCCAGCAGCCATCCCGGGACAGGGGTCGAGCAGTACTTC. The J gene is TRBJ2-7, the V gene TRBV5-4; 10 nucleotides agree with TRBD1. Unmatched junction bases numbered 7, after V lost 4 bases and J lost 6 bases. The germline CDR1 and CDR2 sequences are SGHNT and YYREEE (reference sequence). CDR3 length: 14 amino acids.

The chain has TRBV18 and TRBJ1-1; D uncertain. The CDR3 runs 14 residues. V lost 2 bases and J lost 0, with 7 bases in between. Germline V CDR1 and CDR2: KGHSH, LQKENI. The CDR3 region is CASSPYSLNTEAFF. The CDR3 DNA follows: TGTGCCAGCTCACCATACAGCTTGAACACTGAAGCTTTCTTT.

The chain couples TRBV30 to TRBJ1-6; D is undetermined. The ends were cut back, 0 bases at V and 10 bases at J, with 16 bases in the middle. The CDR3 contains 15 residues. Germline V gene sequence: CDR1 GTSNPN, CDR2 SVGIG (reference sequence). The CDR3 bases are TGTGCCTGGAGTGTACTCGGGCTATCGGGGTCACCCCTCCACTTT. As protein: CAWSVLGLSGSPLHF.

V gene TRBV19 combines with J gene TRBJ2-1; D may be TRBD2 (6 bases). Trimming took 6 bases from V and 4 from J, leaving 13 bases between them. The CDR3 has 14 residues. CDR1 and CDR2 from the germline V gene are LNHDA and SQIVND (reference sequence). CDR3 in DNA: TGTGCCAGTAGGTGGTCCAGCGGGTACAATGAGCAGTTCTTC. It encodes CASRWSSGYNEQFF.

This chain connects TRBV18 to TRBJ2-5; 7 bases are a match to TRBD2. CDR3 length: 15 amino acids. Germline V gene sequence: CDR1 KGHSH, CDR2 LQKENI. Unmatched junction bases numbered 9, after V lost 6 bases and J lost 2 bases. CDR3 residues: CASSQVQGGQETQYF. The CDR3 bases are TGTGCCAGCTCGCAAGTTCAGGGAGGGCAAGAGACCCAGTACTTC.

This clone was recorded at least ten times. This chain connects TRBV4-3 to TRBJ1-6; 7 bases agree with TRBD1. Trimming cost V 3 bases and J 10 bases; bases outside gene matches: 6. Germline V CDR1 and CDR2: LGHNA, YSLEER. The CDR3 is 14 amino acids. The CDR3 loop is CASSQDRFMSPLHF. In DNA form, the CDR3 reads TGCGCCAGCAGCCAGGACAGGTTTATGTCACCCCTCCACTTT.

The chain employs TRBV5-4 and TRBJ1-1; 7 bases fit TRBD1. V lost 4 bases to trimming and J lost 0 bases; unmatched junction nucleotides: 6. The CDR3 sequence is 15 residues long. Per germline, CDR1 SGHNT and CDR2 YYREEE (reference sequence). CDR3 region: CASSPEGAMNTEAFF. CDR3 nucleotide sequence: TGTGCCAGCAGCCCCGAGGGGGCGATGAACACTGAAGCTTTCTTT.